A selection of T cell receptor beta chains follows, all from one sample in a study of T cells in Graves' hyperthyroidism and ophthalmopathy. TCRdb reprocessed the multiplex PCR reads via MiXCR and lists one record per CDR3 protein. The table has over 150,000 distinct CDR3 sequences, around 16% seen once. Sequenced input: blood. The receptors here all came from a woman between 50 and 59 years old with Graves' hyperthyroidism. CDR3s include the opening cysteine and the closing phenylalanine or tryptophan. A D gene is named only where the DNA matches it firmly. Not every row has a clone size; where given, it reads once, few, many or a size class.

CDR3aa	CDR3nt	v_gene	d_gene	abundance	j_gene
CASSQAGTGGAKNIQYF	TGTGCCAGCAGCCAGGCCGGGACAGGGGGAGCCAAAAACATTCAGTACTTC	TRBV7-9	TRBD1	few	TRBJ2-4
CASSLGQRSTTNEKLFF	TGTGCCAGCAGCTTAGGTCAAAGGTCCACAACTAATGAAAAACTGTTTTTT	TRBV11-2	.	many	TRBJ1-4
CASSQDSGYNQPQHF	TGTGCCAGCAGCCAAGATTCGGGATACAATCAGCCCCAGCATTTT	TRBV3-1	.	many	TRBJ1-5
CASSLYRGQGGYTF	TGTGCCAGCAGTTTATACAGGGGGCAGGGTGGCTACACCTTC	TRBV12-3/TRBV12-4	TRBD1	many	TRBJ1-2
CASSLLSPGGGEQFF	TGCGCCAGCAGCTTGTTGTCCCCGGGGGGCGGGGAGCAGTTCTTC	TRBV5-1	.	.	TRBJ2-1
CASSIVNQGANSPLHF	TGTGCCAGTAGTATAGTTAACCAGGGAGCAAATTCACCCCTCCACTTT	TRBV19	.	.	TRBJ1-6
CASSRGQLTTKGGYTF	TGTGCCAGCAGCCGAGGACAGCTTACTACCAAGGGTGGCTACACCTTC	TRBV13	.	few	TRBJ1-2
CASRVLSGKGNNEQFF	TGTGCCAGCAGGGTTCTTAGCGGAAAAGGGAACAATGAGCAGTTCTTC	TRBV28	.	.	TRBJ2-1
CASSLGGTNYEQYF	TGTGCCAGCAGCTTAGGGGGGACCAACTACGAGCAGTACTTC	TRBV7-9	.	few	TRBJ2-7
CASSNELAGTDNEQFF	TGTGCCAGCAGCAACGAACTAGCGGGAACAGACAATGAGCAGTTCTTC	TRBV6-2/TRBV6-3	TRBD2	many	TRBJ2-1
CASSLSGTRGYNEQFF	TGTGCCAGTAGTCTTTCGGGGACGAGAGGTTACAATGAGCAGTTCTTC	TRBV19	.	.	TRBJ2-1
CASSPTVQGEAFF	TGTGCCAGCTCCCCCACAGTACAGGGCGAGGCTTTCTTT	TRBV18	.	.	TRBJ1-1
CATYPGTNNEQFF	TGTGCCACTTATCCGGGAACCAACAATGAGCAGTTCTTC	TRBV10-3	.	many	TRBJ2-1
CASSQEGAGFLYEQYF	TGCGCCAGCAGCCAAGAAGGCGCAGGGTTTCTCTACGAGCAGTACTTC	TRBV4-1	.	few	TRBJ2-7